The clone carrying this TCR beta chain was observed many times. This entry belongs to a study of response to subunit inactivated influenza vaccine. The trim removed 4 bases at V and 7 bases at J, leaving 10 bases unmatched. There are 15 residues in the CDR3. The germline CDR1 and CDR2 sequences are KGHSH and LQKENI. TCRdb re-analysed the RT-PCR reads in MiXCR, keeping a single row per CDR3 protein. The sample includes 500,000 to 700,000 distinct CDR3 sequences, approximately 22% of them seen just once. These data are also associated with another study on T cells expressing NK-cell markers. That paper adds: For TCR beta, cDNA was produced by 5'RACE template switching with UMIs. Seven donors tested HCMV-seropositive and one tested seronegative among the eight sequenced. An anti-gamma-delta TCR antibody was added in several experiments. It restricted sorting to alpha-beta TCR-expressing T cells.

The sample here was CD4+ T cells sorted from PBMCs, taken roughly 12 days after vaccination. The sequence came from a man in his forties or fifties who received an inactivated influenza vaccine. The J gene is TRBJ2-7, the V gene TRBV18; 10 nucleotides agree with TRBD2. CDR3 residues: CASSLLAGDQGEQYF. CDR3 in DNA: TGTGCCAGCTCACTCCTAGCGGGAGATCAGGGGGAGCAGTACTTC.